A selection of T cell receptor beta chains follows, all from one sample in a study of brain T cells in children with intractable seizures. Here immunoSEQ multiplex PCR was the method, and the copy in TCRdb shows in-frame clones only, minus some. Of about 350,000 clones listed, over 90% were seen once; the top ten hold around 5%. The sample in question was peripheral blood, obtained 4 to 5 months after surgery. The receptors originated from a boy under two years old with tuberous sclerosis and intractable seizures. The CDR3 runs from the conserved cysteine through the conserved F or W. A D gene is named only where the DNA matches it firmly. The size field is filled for only some rows; it gives once, few, many or a size class.

V: TRBV24-1
D: NA
J: TRBJ2-3
size: NA
CDR3: CATSDYHQDPDTQYF
DNA: TGTGCCACCAGTGATTATCACCAAGACCCAGATACGCAGTATTTT

V: TRBV6-6
D: TRBD1
J: TRBJ1-2
size: NA
CDR3: CASSWTGGHYGYTF
DNA: TGTGCCAGCAGTTGGACAGGGGGCCACTATGGCTACACCTTC

V: TRBV6-1
D: NA
J: TRBJ2-1
size: once
CDR3: CASSEALRRERTNEQFF
DNA: TGTGCCAGCAGTGAAGCGCTTAGGAGGGAAAGGACGAATGAGCAGTTCTTC

V: TRBV29-1
D: NA
J: TRBJ2-6
size: NA
CDR3: CSVGSGANVLTF
DNA: TGCAGCGTTGGTTCTGGGGCCAACGTCCTGACTTTC

V: TRBV6-1
D: TRBD2
J: TRBJ2-2
size: NA
CDR3: CASSEVSGGATGELFF
DNA: TGTGCCAGCAGTGAAGTTAGCGGGGGGGCCACCGGGGAGCTGTTTTTT

V: TRBV6-5
D: NA
J: TRBJ1-2
size: NA
CDR3: CASSYSNGAPSSGYTF
DNA: TGTGCCAGCAGTTACTCTAACGGGGCCCCGTCTAGTGGCTACACCTTC

V: TRBV20-1
D: NA
J: TRBJ2-3
size: NA
CDR3: CSARRLDTQYF
DNA: TGCAGTGCGAGAAGGCTAGATACGCAGTATTTT

V: TRBV9
D: NA
J: TRBJ2-1
size: NA
CDR3: CASSDPSDNEQFF
DNA: TGTGCCAGCAGCGACCCGAGTGACAATGAGCAGTTCTTC

V: TRBV7-8
D: NA
J: TRBJ2-7
size: NA
CDR3: CASSLELGSSYEQYF
DNA: TGTGCCAGCAGCTTAGAGCTCGGGAGCTCCTACGAGCAGTACTTC

V: TRBV14
D: NA
J: TRBJ1-2
size: NA
CDR3: CASSQGEFRVGGYTF
DNA: TGTGCCAGCAGCCAAGGAGAATTCAGGGTCGGTGGCTACACCTTC

V: TRBV27
D: TRBD1
J: TRBJ1-4
size: NA
CDR3: CASSRDRDLEKLFF
DNA: TGTGCCAGCAGTAGGGACAGGGATCTGGAAAAACTGTTTTTT

V: TRBV5-1
D: NA
J: TRBJ1-1
size: NA
CDR3: CASSLNRAPDAEAFF
DNA: TGCGCCAGCAGCTTGAACCGGGCTCCGGACGCTGAAGCTTTCTTT

V: TRBV15
D: NA
J: TRBJ1-2
size: NA
CDR3: CATSRVGVSGGYTF
DNA: TGTGCCACCAGCAGAGTTGGGGTTTCTGGGGGCTACACCTTC

V: TRBV7-9
D: NA
J: TRBJ1-4
size: NA
CDR3: CASSLASGTHEKLFF
DNA: TGTGCCAGCAGCTTGGCTTCCGGGACGCATGAAAAACTGTTTTTT

V: TRBV28
D: TRBD2
J: TRBJ2-3
size: NA
CDR3: CASRWREYPDTQYF
DNA: TGTGCCAGCAGGTGGCGGGAGTATCCAGATACGCAGTATTTT

V: TRBV7-9
D: NA
J: TRBJ1-3
size: NA
CDR3: CASSFKIGTGISGNTIYF
DNA: TGTGCCAGCAGCTTTAAAATCGGGACCGGAATCTCTGGAAACACCATATATTTT

V: TRBV29-1
D: NA
J: TRBJ2-1
size: NA
CDR3: CSVPGVTSYNEQFF
DNA: TGCAGCGTTCCGGGGGTGACCTCCTACAATGAGCAGTTCTTC

V: TRBV6-1
D: NA
J: TRBJ2-7
size: NA
CDR3: CASSEEGTFIYEQYF
DNA: TGTGCCAGCAGTGAAGAAGGGACTTTTATTTACGAGCAGTACTTC

V: TRBV5-1
D: TRBD1
J: TRBJ2-2
size: NA
CDR3: CASSWTGSGELFF
DNA: TGCGCCAGCAGCTGGACAGGGTCCGGGGAGCTGTTTTTT

V: TRBV7-9
D: NA
J: TRBJ2-7
size: NA
CDR3: CASSRDPLAYEQYF
DNA: TGTGCCAGCAGCCGGGACCCCCTGGCCTACGAGCAGTACTTC

V: TRBV9
D: NA
J: TRBJ2-1
size: NA
CDR3: CASSSSTYNEQFF
DNA: TGTGCCAGCAGCTCTTCCACCTACAATGAGCAGTTCTTC

V: TRBV20-1
D: NA
J: TRBJ1-1
size: NA
CDR3: CSAREREAFF
DNA: TGCAGTGCTAGAGAAAGGGAAGCTTTCTTT

V: TRBV10-3
D: NA
J: TRBJ1-4
size: NA
CDR3: CAIRAGQQNEKLFF
DNA: TGTGCCATCAGGGCGGGACAACAGAATGAAAAACTGTTTTTT

V: TRBV5-5
D: NA
J: TRBJ2-6
size: NA
CDR3: CASSLAGPRTGANVLTF
DNA: TGTGCCAGCAGCTTGGCCGGGCCGCGGACCGGGGCCAACGTCCTGACTTTC

V: TRBV19
D: NA
J: TRBJ2-1
size: NA
CDR3: CATADRGNEQFF
DNA: TGTGCCACCGCAGATAGGGGCAATGAGCAGTTCTTC

V: TRBV9
D: TRBD2
J: TRBJ2-5
size: NA
CDR3: CASSGGVGGGGAETQYF
DNA: TGTGCCAGCAGCGGTGGGGTTGGCGGGGGGGGCGCAGAGACCCAGTACTTC

V: TRBV28
D: TRBD1
J: TRBJ1-5
size: NA
CDR3: CASSFTRTGQGDKGNQPQHF
DNA: TGTGCCAGCAGTTTCACACGTACGGGACAGGGAGACAAAGGCAATCAGCCCCAGCATTTT

V: TRBV19
D: TRBD1
J: TRBJ1-6
size: few
CDR3: CASFAGGDNSPLHF
DNA: TGTGCCAGTTTTGCAGGGGGCGACAATTCACCCCTCCACTTT

V: TRBV11-3
D: NA
J: TRBJ2-7
size: NA
CDR3: CASSSRFSSRYEQYF
DNA: TGTGCCAGCAGCTCGCGGTTTAGTAGCAGGTACGAGCAGTACTTC

V: TRBV7-9
D: TRBD1
J: TRBJ1-4
size: NA
CDR3: CASSRSRVGQGDEKLFF
DNA: TGTGCCAGCAGCCGATCCCGGGTGGGACAGGGAGACGAAAAACTGTTTTTT

V: TRBV5-1
D: NA
J: TRBJ2-1
size: NA
CDR3: CASSPDSAGNEQFF
DNA: TGCGCCAGCAGCCCCGACTCGGCGGGCAATGAGCAGTTCTTC

V: TRBV7-2
D: TRBD2
J: TRBJ2-1
size: NA
CDR3: CASSLGAGTSGTYNEQFF
DNA: TGTGCCAGCAGCTTAGGCGCCGGGACTAGCGGTACCTACAATGAGCAGTTCTTC

V: TRBV28
D: NA
J: TRBJ1-1
size: NA
CDR3: CASSFGNTEAFF
DNA: TGTGCCAGCAGTTTCGGGAACACTGAAGCTTTCTTT

V: TRBV5-1
D: NA
J: TRBJ1-2
size: NA
CDR3: CASSTDSNYGYTF
DNA: TGCGCCAGCAGCACCGACTCTAACTATGGCTACACCTTC

V: TRBV10-1
D: TRBD2
J: TRBJ2-2
size: NA
CDR3: CASSDQGLAANTGELFF
DNA: TGCGCCAGCAGTGACCAGGGACTAGCGGCGAACACCGGGGAGCTGTTTTTT

V: TRBV9
D: NA
J: TRBJ1-3
size: NA
CDR3: CASSVTDGPYLEGNTIYF
DNA: TGTGCCAGCAGCGTAACCGATGGACCGTATTTAGAGGGAAACACCATATATTTT

V: TRBV7-3
D: TRBD1
J: TRBJ2-2
size: few
CDR3: CASSSTGTGGTGELFF
DNA: TGTGCCAGCAGCTCAACCGGGACAGGGGGGACCGGGGAGCTGTTTTTT

V: TRBV10-3
D: NA
J: TRBJ2-1
size: NA
CDR3: CAISDPFGVKTSFSYNEQFF
DNA: TGTGCCATCAGTGACCCCTTTGGGGTAAAGACTAGTTTCTCCTACAATGAGCAGTTCTTC

V: TRBV7-9
D: NA
J: TRBJ1-1
size: NA
CDR3: CASSQGGAEAFF
DNA: TGTGCCAGCAGCCAGGGTGGGGCTGAAGCTTTCTTT

V: TRBV15
D: TRBD1
J: TRBJ1-6
size: NA
CDR3: CATSRGDRDSPLHF
DNA: TGTGCCACCAGCAGAGGGGACAGAGACTCACCCCTCCACTTT

V: TRBV21-1
D: NA
J: TRBJ1-5
size: NA
CDR3: CASSKNRDYSNQPQHF
DNA: TGTGCCAGCAGCAAGAATAGGGACTATAGCAATCAGCCCCAGCATTTT

V: TRBV10-3
D: NA
J: TRBJ1-1
size: NA
CDR3: CAISAQGPEAFF
DNA: TGTGCCATCAGTGCTCAGGGCCCTGAAGCTTTCTTT

V: TRBV5-1
D: NA
J: TRBJ1-2
size: NA
CDR3: CASSLVTGDGGYGYTF
DNA: TGCGCCAGCAGCTTGGTAACCGGTGACGGAGGCTATGGCTACACCTTC

V: TRBV7-9
D: NA
J: TRBJ1-4
size: NA
CDR3: CASREQGREKLFF
DNA: TGTGCCAGCCGGGAACAGGGCCGGGAAAAACTGTTTTTT

V: TRBV4-1
D: NA
J: TRBJ2-7
size: NA
CDR3: CASSQESGGRYEQYF
DNA: TGCGCCAGCAGCCAAGAATCTGGGGGCCGCTACGAGCAGTACTTC

V: TRBV7-9
D: TRBD1
J: TRBJ2-7
size: NA
CDR3: CASSFDRDYEQYF
DNA: TGTGCCAGCAGCTTTGACAGGGACTACGAGCAGTACTTC

V: TRBV29-1
D: NA
J: TRBJ1-2
size: NA
CDR3: CSVGLQDYYGYTF
DNA: TGCAGCGTTGGATTGCAGGACTACTATGGCTACACCTTC

V: TRBV29-1
D: NA
J: TRBJ2-1
size: NA
CDR3: CSVEDPGFGQFF
DNA: TGCAGCGTTGAAGATCCAGGGTTCGGGCAGTTCTTC

V: TRBV19
D: NA
J: TRBJ1-1
size: few
CDR3: CASSKEGRTEAFF
DNA: TGTGCCAGTAGTAAGGAGGGACGCACTGAAGCTTTCTTT

V: TRBV13
D: NA
J: TRBJ2-3
size: NA
CDR3: CASSHRGGLEEGDTQYF
DNA: TGTGCCAGCAGCCACCGAGGTGGTCTCGAAGAGGGAGATACGCAGTATTTT

V: TRBV5-4
D: NA
J: TRBJ1-1
size: NA
CDR3: CASSRDSGWGTEAFF
DNA: TGTGCCAGCAGCCGCGACAGTGGGTGGGGCACTGAAGCTTTCTTT

V: TRBV7-8
D: NA
J: TRBJ2-7
size: once
CDR3: CASSDGTYEQYF
DNA: TGTGCCAGCAGCGACGGAACCTACGAGCAGTACTTC

V: TRBV27
D: TRBD2
J: TRBJ2-1
size: once
CDR3: CASSLRRERVGEQFF
DNA: TGTGCCAGCAGTTTACGGCGGGAGCGGGTGGGTGAGCAGTTCTTC

V: TRBV2
D: NA
J: TRBJ2-5
size: once
CDR3: CASIRGRSLETQYF
DNA: TGTGCCAGCATACGGGGGCGATCCCTGGAGACCCAGTACTTC

V: TRBV5-5
D: NA
J: TRBJ2-3
size: NA
CDR3: CASSFLLETQYF
DNA: TGTGCCAGCAGCTTTTTACTAGAGACGCAGTATTTT

V: TRBV6-1
D: NA
J: TRBJ2-5
size: NA
CDR3: CASSEAAGGTSQETQYF
DNA: TGTGCCAGCAGTGAAGCGGCAGGGGGGACATCCCAAGAGACCCAGTACTTC